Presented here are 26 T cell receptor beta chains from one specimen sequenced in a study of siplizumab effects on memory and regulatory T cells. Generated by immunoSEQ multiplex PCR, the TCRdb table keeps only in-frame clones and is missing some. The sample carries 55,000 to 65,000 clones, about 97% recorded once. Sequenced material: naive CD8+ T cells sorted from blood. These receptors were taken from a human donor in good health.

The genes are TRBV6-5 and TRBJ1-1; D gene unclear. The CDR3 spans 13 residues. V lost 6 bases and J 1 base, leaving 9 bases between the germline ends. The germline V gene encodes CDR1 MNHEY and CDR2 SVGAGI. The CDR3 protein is CASRTGWNTEAFF. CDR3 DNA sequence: TGTGCCAGCAGGACGGGGTGGAACACTGAAGCTTTCTTT.

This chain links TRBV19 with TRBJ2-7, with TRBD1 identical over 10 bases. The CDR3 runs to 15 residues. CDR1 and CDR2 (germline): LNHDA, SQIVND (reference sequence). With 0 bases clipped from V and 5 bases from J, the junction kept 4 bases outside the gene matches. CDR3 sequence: CASSIDSGQGNEQYF. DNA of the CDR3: TGTGCCAGTAGTATAGATTCGGGACAGGGGAACGAGCAGTACTTC. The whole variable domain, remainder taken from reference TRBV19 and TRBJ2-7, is DGGITQSPKYLFRKEGQNVTLSCEQNLNHDAMYWYRQDPGQGLRLIYYSQIVNDFQKGDIAEGYSVSREKKESFPLTVTSAQKNPTAFYLCASSIDSGQGNEQYFGPGTRLTVT.

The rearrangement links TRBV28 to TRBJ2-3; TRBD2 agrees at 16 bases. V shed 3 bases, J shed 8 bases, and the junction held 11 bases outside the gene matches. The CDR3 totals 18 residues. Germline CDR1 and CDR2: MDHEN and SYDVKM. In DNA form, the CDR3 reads TGTGCCAGCAGTTTTATGGAGGGACTAGCGGGAGGGAAGGGTACGCAGTATTTT. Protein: CASSFMEGLAGGKGTQYF.

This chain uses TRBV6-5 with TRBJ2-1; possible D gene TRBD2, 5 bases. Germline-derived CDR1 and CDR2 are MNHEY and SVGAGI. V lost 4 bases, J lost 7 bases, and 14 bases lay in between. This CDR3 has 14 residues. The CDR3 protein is CASSSTITGNEQFF. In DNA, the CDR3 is TGTGCCAGCAGTTCCACTATCACGGGGAATGAGCAGTTCTTC.

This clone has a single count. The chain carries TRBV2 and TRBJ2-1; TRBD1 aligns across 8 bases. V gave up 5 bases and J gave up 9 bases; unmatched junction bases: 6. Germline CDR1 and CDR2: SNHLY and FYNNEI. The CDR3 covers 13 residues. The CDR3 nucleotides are TGTGCCAGCAGTAAAGGACAGGGTAGTGAGCAGTTCTTC. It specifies CASSKGQGSEQFF.

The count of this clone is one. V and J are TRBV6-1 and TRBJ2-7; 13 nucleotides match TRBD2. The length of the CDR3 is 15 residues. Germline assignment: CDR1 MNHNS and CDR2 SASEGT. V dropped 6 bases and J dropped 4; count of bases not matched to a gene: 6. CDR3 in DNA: TGTGCCAGCAGCCCAGGACTAGCGGGAGTTTACGAGCAGTACTTC. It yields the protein CASSPGLAGVYEQYF.

CDR3 DNA sequence: TGTGCCAGCAGCCAAGATCTCTACGAGCAGTACTTC. As protein: CASSQDLYEQYF. The chain is built from TRBV9 and TRBJ2-7; D not certain. V lost 4 bases and J 3 bases, leaving 8 bases between the germline ends. The CDR3 runs to 12 residues. CDR1 SGDLS and CDR2 YYNGEE come from the germline V gene.

CDR3 protein: CASSFPDTQETQYF. The CDR3, as DNA: TGTGCCAGCAGTTTCCCTGACACCCAAGAGACCCAGTACTTC. This sequence joins TRBV28 and TRBJ2-5; D is uncertain. Germline values: CDR1 MDHEN, CDR2 SYDVKM. This CDR3 has 14 residues. The ends were cut back, 3 bases at V and 1 base at J, with 9 bases in the middle.

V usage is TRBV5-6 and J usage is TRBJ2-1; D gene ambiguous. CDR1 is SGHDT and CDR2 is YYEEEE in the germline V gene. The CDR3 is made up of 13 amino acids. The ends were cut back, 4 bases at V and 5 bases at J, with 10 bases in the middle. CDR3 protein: CASSQDGHNEQFF. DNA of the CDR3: TGTGCCAGCAGCCAGGACGGACACAATGAGCAGTTCTTC.

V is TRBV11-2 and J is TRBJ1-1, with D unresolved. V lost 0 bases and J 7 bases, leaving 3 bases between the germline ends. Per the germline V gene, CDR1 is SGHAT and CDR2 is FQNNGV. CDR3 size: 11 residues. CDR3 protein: CASSLEGEAFF. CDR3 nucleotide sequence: TGTGCCAGCAGCTTAGAGGGTGAAGCTTTCTTT.

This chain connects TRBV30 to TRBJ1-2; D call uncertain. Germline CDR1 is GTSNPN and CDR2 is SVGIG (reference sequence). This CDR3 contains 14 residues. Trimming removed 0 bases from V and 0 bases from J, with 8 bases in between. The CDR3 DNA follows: TGTGCCTGGAGTGTACCCGGGCCTAACTATGGCTACACCTTC. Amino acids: CAWSVPGPNYGYTF.

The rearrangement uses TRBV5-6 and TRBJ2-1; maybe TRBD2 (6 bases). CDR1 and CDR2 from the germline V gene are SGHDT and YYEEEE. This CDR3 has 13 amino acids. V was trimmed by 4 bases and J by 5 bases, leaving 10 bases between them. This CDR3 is CASSRDFHNEQFF. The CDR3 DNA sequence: TGTGCCAGCAGCCGGGACTTTCACAATGAGCAGTTCTTC.

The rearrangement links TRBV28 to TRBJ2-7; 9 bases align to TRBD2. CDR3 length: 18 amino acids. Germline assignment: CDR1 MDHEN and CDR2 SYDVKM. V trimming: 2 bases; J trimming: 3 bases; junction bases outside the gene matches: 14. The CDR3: CASSLSLAGDVRNYEQYF. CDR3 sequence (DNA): TGTGCCAGCAGTTTAAGTTTAGCGGGAGACGTTAGGAACTACGAGCAGTACTTC.

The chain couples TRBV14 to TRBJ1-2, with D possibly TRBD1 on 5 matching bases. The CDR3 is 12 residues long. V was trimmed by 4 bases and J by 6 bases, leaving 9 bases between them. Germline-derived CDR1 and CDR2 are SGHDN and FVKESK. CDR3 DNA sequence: TGTGCCAGCAGCCGGGGGACGGATGGCTACACCTTC. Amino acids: CASSRGTDGYTF.

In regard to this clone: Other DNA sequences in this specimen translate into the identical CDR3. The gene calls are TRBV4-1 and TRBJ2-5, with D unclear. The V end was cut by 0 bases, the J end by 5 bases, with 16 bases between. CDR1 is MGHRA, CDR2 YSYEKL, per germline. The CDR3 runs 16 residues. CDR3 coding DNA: TGCGCCAGCAGCCAAGAATCATCAGTCCCGTCGGAGACCCAGTACTTC. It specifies CASSQESSVPSETQYF.

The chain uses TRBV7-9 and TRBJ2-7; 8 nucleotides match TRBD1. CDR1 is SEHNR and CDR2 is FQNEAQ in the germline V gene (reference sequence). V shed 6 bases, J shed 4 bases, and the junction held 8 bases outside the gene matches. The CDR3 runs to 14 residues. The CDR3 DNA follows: TGTGCCAGCAGTTCCCGACAGGGGAGTTACGAGCAGTACTTC. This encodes CASSSRQGSYEQYF.

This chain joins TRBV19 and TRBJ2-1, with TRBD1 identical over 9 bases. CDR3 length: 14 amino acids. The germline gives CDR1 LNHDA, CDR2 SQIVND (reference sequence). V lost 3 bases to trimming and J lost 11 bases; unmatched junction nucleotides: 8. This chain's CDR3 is CASSIGTGKVQQFF. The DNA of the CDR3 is TGTGCCAGTAGTATTGGGACAGGGAAAGTTCAGCAGTTCTTC.

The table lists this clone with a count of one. DNA for the CDR3: TGTGCCAGCAGCCTCAGCCCGAGTGGAGGCTACACCTTC. It translates to CASSLSPSGGYTF. The chain employs TRBV6-5 and TRBJ1-2; no clear D. Deletions cut 6 bases from V and 8 bases from J, with 16 bases between. CDR3 size: 13 residues. CDR1 is MNHEY and CDR2 is SVGAGI in the germline V gene.

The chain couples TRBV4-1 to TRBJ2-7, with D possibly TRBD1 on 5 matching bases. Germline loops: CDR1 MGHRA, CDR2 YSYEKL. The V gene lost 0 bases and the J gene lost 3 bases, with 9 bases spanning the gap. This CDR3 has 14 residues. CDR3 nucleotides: TGCGCCAGCAGCCAAGACAGGGAAGTCTACGAGCAGTACTTC. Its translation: CASSQDREVYEQYF.

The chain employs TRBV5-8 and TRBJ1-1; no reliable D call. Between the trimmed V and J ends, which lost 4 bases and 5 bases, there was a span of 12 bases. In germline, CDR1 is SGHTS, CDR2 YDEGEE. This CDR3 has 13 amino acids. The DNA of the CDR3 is TGTGCCAGCAGCCTTCGACCGGGGACTGAAGCTTTCTTT. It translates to CASSLRPGTEAFF.

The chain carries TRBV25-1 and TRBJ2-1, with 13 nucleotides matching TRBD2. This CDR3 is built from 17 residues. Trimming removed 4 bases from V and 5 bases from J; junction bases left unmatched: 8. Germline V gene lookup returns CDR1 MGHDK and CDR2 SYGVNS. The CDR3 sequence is CASSGRTSGSFHNEQFF. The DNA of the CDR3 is TGTGCCAGCAGTGGCAGGACTAGCGGGAGCTTCCACAATGAGCAGTTCTTC.

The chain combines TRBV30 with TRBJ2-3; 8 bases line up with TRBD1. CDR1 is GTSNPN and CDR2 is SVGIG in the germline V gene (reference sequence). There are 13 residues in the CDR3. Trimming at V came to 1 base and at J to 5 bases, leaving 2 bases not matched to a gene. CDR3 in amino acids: CAWSGQGKDTQYF. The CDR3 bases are TGTGCCTGGAGTGGACAGGGGAAAGATACGCAGTATTTT.

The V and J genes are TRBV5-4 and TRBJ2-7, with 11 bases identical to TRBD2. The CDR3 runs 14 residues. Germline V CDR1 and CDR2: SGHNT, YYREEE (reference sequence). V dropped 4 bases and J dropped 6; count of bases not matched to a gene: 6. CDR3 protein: CASSPTSGSPEQYF. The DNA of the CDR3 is TGTGCCAGCAGCCCAACTAGCGGGAGCCCCGAGCAGTACTTC. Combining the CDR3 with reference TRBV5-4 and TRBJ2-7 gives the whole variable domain ETGVTQSPTHLIKTRGQQVTLRCSSQSGHNTVSWYQQALGQGPQFIFQYYREEENGRGNFPPRFSGLQFPNYSSELNVNALELDDSALYLCASSPTSGSPEQYFGPGTRLTVT.

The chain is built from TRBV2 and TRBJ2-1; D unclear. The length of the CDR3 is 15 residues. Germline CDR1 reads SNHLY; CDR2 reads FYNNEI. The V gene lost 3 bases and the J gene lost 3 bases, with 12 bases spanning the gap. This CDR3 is CASSEVVTNYNEQFF. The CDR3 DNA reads TGTGCCAGCAGTGAGGTTGTTACTAACTACAATGAGCAGTTCTTC. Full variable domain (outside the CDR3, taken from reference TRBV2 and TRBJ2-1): EPEVTQTPSHQVTQMGQEVILRCVPISNHLYFYWYRQILGQKVEFLVSFYNNEISEKSEIFDDQFSVERPDGSNFTLKIRSTKLEDSAMYFCASSEVVTNYNEQFFGPGTRLTVL.

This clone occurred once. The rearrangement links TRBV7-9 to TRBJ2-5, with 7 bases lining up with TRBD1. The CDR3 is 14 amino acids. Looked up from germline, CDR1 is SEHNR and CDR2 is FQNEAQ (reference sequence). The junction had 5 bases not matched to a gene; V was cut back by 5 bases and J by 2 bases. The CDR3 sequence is CASSHPTGQETQYF. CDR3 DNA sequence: TGTGCCAGCAGCCACCCGACAGGGCAAGAGACCCAGTACTTC.

The CDR3 loop is CASSQENTGELFF. CDR3 sequence (DNA): TGTGCCAGCAGCCAAGAGAACACCGGGGAGCTGTTTTTT. The chain uses TRBV14 and TRBJ2-2; D is ambiguous. V lost 0 bases, J lost 1 base, and 0 bases lay in between. The CDR3 is 13 amino acids. Germline values: CDR1 SGHDN, CDR2 FVKESK.